Listed below are T cell receptor beta chains from one sample, sequenced in a study of T-cell memory formation after mild COVID-19. TCRdb re-called the 5' RACE reads with MiXCR, one entry per CDR3 protein. The table has fewer than 650,000 distinct CDR3 sequences, around 16% seen once. Sequencing used PBMCs or a T cell subset sorted from them (not recorded which). The receptors stem from an adult woman who had mild COVID-19 (a few samples of this study predate the infection). Cell type and time point are not known. The CDR3 runs from the conserved cysteine through the conserved F or W. D genes are given only for firm matches. Clone size appears in some rows only: once, few, many, or a class for an expanded clone.

.	TRBV11-2	.	TRBJ1-1	CASTPTGRPEAFF	TGTGCCAGCACGCCTACAGGGCGCCCTGAAGCTTTCTTT
few	TRBV25-1	.	TRBJ2-1	CASRGKQRNEQFF	TGTGCCAGCAGAGGGAAACAGAGGAATGAGCAGTTCTTC
.	TRBV4-3	TRBD2	TRBJ2-3	CASSQDAGGPDTQYF	TGCGCCAGCAGCCAAGATGCGGGAGGCCCAGATACGCAGTATTTT
few	TRBV6-2/TRBV6-3	TRBD1	TRBJ1-5	CASSWTGPQQPQHF	TGTGCCAGCAGTTGGACAGGCCCCCAACAGCCCCAGCATTTT
.	TRBV7-9	.	TRBJ1-1	CASIFSGGPPEAFF	TGTGCCAGCATCTTTTCCGGGGGGCCCCCTGAAGCTTTCTTT
.	TRBV7-8	.	TRBJ1-4	CASSLATANEKLFF	TGTGCCAGCAGCTTAGCGACAGCTAATGAAAAACTGTTTTTT
many	TRBV29-1	TRBD1	TRBJ2-4	CSVAQGENIQYF	TGCAGCGTTGCGCAGGGGGAAAACATTCAGTACTTC
.	TRBV9	.	TRBJ2-7	CASSVDTAFEQYF	TGTGCCAGCAGCGTCGACACCGCTTTCGAGCAGTACTTC
few	TRBV25-1	TRBD2	TRBJ2-1	CASSETAGGPYNEQFF	TGTGCCAGCAGTGAAACGGCGGGAGGCCCCTACAATGAGCAGTTCTTC
few	TRBV7-2	.	TRBJ1-5	CASSLHQGLGNQPQHF	TGTGCCAGCAGCTTACATCAGGGGTTAGGCAATCAGCCCCAGCATTTT
few	TRBV20-1	.	TRBJ2-7	CSASGQNYEQYF	TGCAGTGCTAGTGGACAGAACTACGAGCAGTACTTC
.	TRBV19	TRBD1	TRBJ1-5	CASSDRDYSNQPQHF	TGTGCCAGTAGCGACAGGGACTATAGCAATCAGCCCCAGCATTTT
.	TRBV20-1	.	TRBJ2-1	CSASLDSYNEQFF	TGCAGTGCTAGCCTCGACAGCTACAATGAGCAGTTCTTC
few	TRBV20-1	.	TRBJ2-1	CSATGDEQFF	TGCAGTGCCACGGGGGACGAGCAGTTCTTC
.	TRBV3-1	.	TRBJ1-3	CASSHTARVSGNTIYF	TGTGCCAGCAGCCACACCGCCAGGGTATCTGGAAACACCATATATTTT
many	TRBV24-1	.	TRBJ2-3	CATSDMAETLRSTQYF	TGTGCCACCAGTGATATGGCCGAGACCCTAAGAAGCACGCAGTATTTT
few	TRBV24-1	.	TRBJ2-2	CATSDPLQGDTGELFF	TGTGCCACCAGTGATCCGTTACAGGGCGACACCGGGGAGCTGTTTTTT
few	TRBV29-1	.	TRBJ2-7	CSLDSEGGSYEQYF	TGCAGCCTCGATAGCGAGGGGGGTTCCTACGAGCAGTACTTC
few	TRBV12-3/TRBV12-4	.	TRBJ2-7	CASSFNLASYEQYF	TGTGCCAGCAGTTTTAATCTAGCTTCCTACGAGCAGTACTTC
few	TRBV30	.	TRBJ2-1	CACRRRDGYYNEQFF	TGTGCCTGTAGACGCCGGGACGGGTACTACAATGAGCAGTTCTTC
many	TRBV5-1	.	TRBJ2-1	CASSRQGSGNEQFF	TGCGCCAGCAGTCGTCAGGGATCTGGCAATGAGCAGTTCTTC
.	TRBV29-1	TRBD2	TRBJ2-1	CSGWGLELNNEQFF	TGCAGCGGCTGGGGACTAGAACTCAACAATGAGCAGTTCTTC
few	TRBV12-3/TRBV12-4	TRBD2	TRBJ2-1	CASSSSGGAVEQFF	TGTGCCAGCAGTTCCAGCGGGGGGGCCGTTGAGCAGTTCTTC
few	TRBV29-1	.	TRBJ2-3	CSVMPMGRVYTDTQYF	TGCAGCGTCATGCCTATGGGCAGGGTATACACAGATACGCAGTATTTT
few	TRBV7-6	.	TRBJ2-2	CASRQVYRESTGELFF	TGTGCCAGCAGACAAGTGTACAGGGAAAGCACCGGGGAGCTGTTTTTT
.	TRBV29-1	.	TRBJ2-1	CSVSPSLLYNEQFF	TGCAGCGTTTCCCCCTCCCTCCTCTACAATGAGCAGTTCTTC
few	TRBV23-1	.	TRBJ1-5	CASSRHVNQHF	TGCGCCAGCAGCCGACATGTAAACCAGCATTTT
few	TRBV10-3	TRBD2	TRBJ2-5	CAISDPRTSGRAMETQYF	TGTGCCATCAGTGACCCCCGGACTAGCGGGAGGGCCATGGAGACCCAGTACTTC
few	TRBV20-1	.	TRBJ2-5	CSASLIRWSQETQYF	TGCAGTGCTAGCCTTATTAGGTGGTCCCAAGAGACCCAGTACTTC
many	TRBV9	TRBD1	TRBJ1-5	CASSAGQGHQPQHF	TGTGCCAGCAGCGCCGGACAGGGTCATCAGCCCCAGCATTTT
few	TRBV11-2	.	TRBJ2-5	CASSSKRQVYQETQYF	TGTGCCAGCAGCTCCAAACGACAGGTTTACCAAGAGACCCAGTACTTC
.	TRBV4-1	.	TRBJ2-6	CAGSSSGANVLTF	TGCGCCGGTTCCAGCTCTGGGGCCAACGTCCTGACTTTC
many	TRBV7-2	TRBD2	TRBJ2-1	CASSSHKTSGGYNEQFF	TGTGCCAGCAGCAGCCACAAGACTAGCGGGGGTTACAATGAGCAGTTCTTC
.	TRBV25-1	TRBD1	TRBJ1-2	CASSTRTGGADGYTF	TGTGCCAGCAGTACAAGGACAGGGGGCGCGGATGGCTACACCTTC
few	TRBV11-3	TRBD1	TRBJ2-7	CASSLDRDRFYEQYF	TGTGCCAGCAGCTTAGACCGGGACAGATTCTACGAGCAGTACTTC
few	TRBV9	.	TRBJ1-5	CASSQWDGSQPQHF	TGTGCCAGCAGCCAGTGGGATGGAAGTCAGCCCCAGCATTTT
.	TRBV20-1	TRBD2	TRBJ2-5	CSARTLRTSGAGETQYF	TGCAGTGCTAGAACCCTCCGGACTAGCGGGGCGGGGGAGACCCAGTACTTC
.	TRBV12-3/TRBV12-4	TRBD1	TRBJ1-5	CASRLDREDQPQHF	TGTGCCAGCAGACTGGACAGGGAGGATCAGCCCCAGCATTTT
few	TRBV7-3	TRBD2	TRBJ2-1	CASSATSGRNGEQFF	TGTGCCAGCAGCGCCACTAGCGGGAGGAACGGTGAGCAGTTCTTC
.	TRBV5-6	.	TRBJ1-2	CASSFTGKVNGYTF	TGTGCCAGCAGCTTTACAGGGAAGGTTAATGGCTACACCTTC
.	TRBV30	.	TRBJ1-1	CAWGRNWENTEAFF	TGTGCCTGGGGTCGGAACTGGGAGAACACTGAAGCTTTCTTT
few	TRBV20-1	.	TRBJ2-5	CSATFGLALLGTQYF	TGCAGTGCAACTTTTGGGCTAGCCCTCTTAGGGACCCAGTACTTC
.	TRBV20-1	.	TRBJ1-1	CSARKDSQTTEAFF	TGCAGTGCTAGGAAGGACAGCCAAACCACTGAAGCTTTCTTT
many	TRBV4-1	.	TRBJ1-1	CASSQDPGQGNTEAFF	TGCGCCAGCAGCCAAGATCCGGGTCAGGGGAACACTGAAGCTTTCTTT
.	TRBV7-8	.	TRBJ1-4	CASSLGEREKLFF	TGTGCCAGCAGCTTGGGGGAAAGGGAAAAACTGTTTTTT
few	TRBV11-2	TRBD1	TRBJ2-1	CASSFPGTGYNEQFF	TGTGCCAGCAGCTTTCCCGGGACAGGTTACAATGAGCAGTTCTTC
.	TRBV5-1	TRBD1	TRBJ1-5	CASSPGTGGLEPQHF	TGCGCCAGCAGTCCCGGGACAGGGGGCTTGGAGCCCCAGCATTTT
.	TRBV4-3	TRBD2	TRBJ2-3	CASSQASGSWGTDTQYF	TGCGCCAGCAGCCAAGCTAGCGGGAGCTGGGGCACAGATACGCAGTATTTT
few	TRBV4-3	.	TRBJ2-1	CASSLATLQGGSYNEQFF	TGCGCCAGCAGCCTTGCTACCCTGCAGGGTGGCTCCTACAATGAGCAGTTCTTC
few	TRBV15	.	TRBJ1-5	CATSRAGGGNQPQHF	TGTGCCACCAGCAGGGCCGGCGGGGGCAATCAGCCCCAGCATTTT
.	TRBV3-1	TRBD1	TRBJ2-7	CASSQGYRGTYEQYF	TGTGCCAGCAGCCAAGGCTACAGGGGGACGTACGAGCAGTACTTC
.	TRBV7-2	TRBD2	TRBJ2-7	CASSHGTSGRNYEQYF	TGTGCCAGCAGCCACGGGACTAGCGGGAGGAACTACGAGCAGTACTTC
.	TRBV18	.	TRBJ2-1	CASSPFPDHNEQFF	TGTGCCAGCTCACCATTCCCGGACCACAATGAGCAGTTCTTC
few	TRBV9	TRBD2	TRBJ2-2	CASSVDTSGTGELFF	TGTGCCAGCAGCGTAGACACTAGCGGGACCGGGGAGCTGTTTTTT
few	TRBV27	.	TRBJ1-5	CASSLRTHQPQHF	TGTGCCAGCAGTTTACGTACTCATCAGCCCCAGCATTTT
.	TRBV5-1	TRBD2	TRBJ2-1	CASSLDGGASMNEQFF	TGCGCCAGCAGCTTAGACGGGGGGGCTTCTATGAATGAGCAGTTCTTC
many	TRBV4-3	.	TRBJ2-7	CASSQDRVGYEQYF	TGCGCCAGCAGCCAAGATCGGGTTGGCTACGAGCAGTACTTC
.	TRBV6-1	.	TRBJ2-7	CASSEWRTGGEQYF	TGTGCCAGCAGTGAATGGAGAACCGGAGGGGAGCAGTACTTC